This TCR beta chain was captured by sequencing in a study of blood T cell repertoires in COVID-19. Authors' methods: It was from reference gene primer amplification that nucleated cell counts were estimated. Using immunoSEQ multiplex PCR, the repertoire was profiled, and TCRdb retains in-frame clones only, with some absent. V and J calls and clone size follow that table, whereas D and trimming were derived from the DNA. The table has some 260,000 clones, about 86% seen once. The CDR3 extends over 16 amino acids. V shed 1 base and J shed 1 base, with 13 bases lying between them. Germline V gene data show CDR1 as LNHDA and CDR2 as SQIVND (reference sequence).

The sequenced sample consisted of PBMCs or T cells enriched from blood (not recorded which). The sequence derives from a young man with acute COVID-19. The chain combines TRBV19 with TRBJ1-1; D might be TRBD1 (6 bases). In DNA, the CDR3 is TGTGCCAGTAGTATAGGTTCAGGGGTAGGGAACACTGAAGCTTTCTTT. Residues: CASSIGSGVGNTEAFF.